This T cell receptor beta chain was identified during a study of Ad26.COV2.S vaccination and SARS-CoV-2 variants. Study as a whole: It was the COV1001 Ad26.COV2.S trial arm that included the donor. Ad26.COV2.S was injected intramuscularly once or twice, 56 days apart. The study's findings and limits: Vaccinees reportedly had broad spike-specific CD8+ and CD4+ T cell responses. Individuals receiving vaccine had higher spike-specific TCR breadth than placebo recipients did.

Noted treatment: some 20 received Ad26.COV2.S at low or high dose, single or two shots; a few received placebo; per-sample allocation not given. Sampling was performed 63 days after the first vaccine or placebo injection. About this clone itself: Its target is not known.

The CDR3 length is 13 residues. V was shortened by 1 base and J by 6 bases, with 10 bases between the two germline ends. Only in-frame clones appear in the TCRdb table, and some are missing; sequencing was by immunoSEQ multiplex PCR. In the table there are about 480,000 clones, 70% to 90% of which are singletons. The source material was peripheral blood, sampled in a trial of Ad26.COV2.S vaccine versus placebo. The TCR sequence derives from a person aged 18 to 59 who received the Ad26.COV2.S COVID-19 vaccine or a placebo. V gene TRBV12-3 or TRBV12-4 combines with J gene TRBJ2-7; no reliable D call. The CDR3 sequence: CASSLVVGGEQYF. The CDR3 DNA reads as TGTGCCAGCAGTTTAGTTGTCGGCGGCGAGCAGTACTTC.